These 17 T cell receptor beta chains came from one sample sequenced in a study of blood T cell repertoires in COVID-19. The method was immunoSEQ multiplex PCR; TCRdb's version includes in-frame clones alone and lacks a portion of them. In the table there are under 90,000 clones, 70% to 90% of which are singletons. Input material: peripheral blood. The receptors were sampled from a woman aged 45-65 years with COVID-19, enrolled during active disease.

The chain has TRBV11-3 and TRBJ1-2; D gene ambiguous. The CDR3 length is 14 residues. CDR1 and CDR2 (germline): SGHNT, YENEEA. V was pared by 6 bases and J by 8 bases, with 19 bases between. Written as DNA, the CDR3 is TGTGCCAGCAGACTATTGTCCGGATCCTCGGGCTACACCTTC. Amino acids: CASRLLSGSSGYTF.

This chain uses TRBV29-1 with TRBJ2-3; 9 bases match TRBD2. CDR1 and CDR2 from the germline V gene are SQVTM and ANQGSEA. This CDR3 region has 14 residues. The CDR3 DNA reads TGCAGTGCACAGAGACTAGCGGGCACAGATACGCAGTATTTT. This encodes CSAQRLAGTDTQYF.

The V and J genes are TRBV4-1 and TRBJ1-4; weak D call: TRBD1 (6 bases). Trimming left V 4 bases short and J 0 bases short, with 9 bases between. Germline CDR1 reads MGHRA; CDR2 reads YSYEKL. The CDR3 spans 15 residues. In DNA, the CDR3 is TGCGCCAGCAGCCGGACAGCGGCAACTAATGAAAAACTGTTTTTT. This gives the protein CASSRTAATNEKLFF.

The chain employs TRBV19 and TRBJ1-5, with TRBD1 matching over 7 bases. The CDR3 runs 16 residues. From germline, CDR1 is LNHDA and CDR2 SQIVND (reference sequence). With V trimmed by 5 bases and J by 3 bases, 10 bases remained unmatched. This CDR3 reads CASSGKNRGYNQPQHF. Here the CDR3 DNA reads TGTGCCAGTAGTGGGAAGAACAGGGGATACAATCAGCCCCAGCATTTT.

The CDR3 coding sequence is TGTGCCAGCAGCTTGGGGCACGCTAGCACAGATACGCAGTATTTT. It codes for CASSLGHASTDTQYF. The chain combines TRBV7-8 with TRBJ2-3; TRBD1 is a possible D gene (5 bases). Germline-derived CDR1 and CDR2 are SGHVS and FQNEAQ. This CDR3 has 15 amino acids. The germline V and J ends were trimmed by 3 bases and 0 bases, with 10 bases remaining between them.

The DNA of the CDR3 is TGTGCTAGTGGTTTGGGACAGGGTCTTCCCAATGAGCAGTTCTTC. As protein: CASGLGQGLPNEQFF. The genes are TRBV12-5 and TRBJ2-1, with 7 bases identical to TRBD1. Unmatched junction bases numbered 6, after V lost 1 base and J lost 6 bases. Germline V gene data show CDR1 as LGHNT and CDR2 as FRNRAP. The CDR3 loop spans 15 amino acids.

This clone has only one observation. The gene calls are TRBV28 and TRBJ2-7; D not resolved. CDR1 MDHEN and CDR2 SYDVKM come from the germline V gene. Trimming stripped 10 bases from V and 3 bases from J, with 10 bases between. The CDR3 loop spans 11 amino acids. The CDR3 reads CATRGNYEQYF. CDR3 nucleotide sequence: TGTGCCACCCGAGGTAACTACGAGCAGTACTTC.

The V call is TRBV29-1, the J call TRBJ2-5; 7 bases fit TRBD2. This CDR3 spans 13 amino acids. Germline loops: CDR1 SQVTM, CDR2 ANQGSEA. V was pared by 7 bases and J by 5 bases, with 10 bases of the junction left unmatched. The DNA for the CDR3 is TGCAGCGCGAGCGGACTAGGAGGGGAGACCCAGTACTTC. It is translated as CSASGLGGETQYF.

This chain links TRBV11-3 with TRBJ1-1, with no clear D. Germline-derived CDR1 and CDR2 are SGHNT and YENEEA. The CDR3 consists of 11 residues. V was pared by 3 bases and J by 7 bases, with 6 bases between. CDR3 protein: CASSFGVEAFF. CDR3 DNA: TGTGCCAGCAGCTTCGGAGTTGAAGCTTTCTTT.

The chain recombines TRBV6-4 with TRBJ2-6; D is possibly TRBD2 (5 bases). The germline gives CDR1 MRHNA, CDR2 SNTAGT. The length of the CDR3 is 15 residues. The V and J ends lost 3 bases and 1 base respectively, with 7 bases between them. CDR3 DNA sequence: TGTGCCAGCAGTGATGAGGGATCTGGGGCCAACGTCCTGACTTTC. Amino acid sequence: CASSDEGSGANVLTF.

The chain is built from TRBV7-2 and TRBJ2-5, with TRBD2 matching 10 bases. This CDR3 has 13 residues. Germline assignment: CDR1 SGHTA and CDR2 FQGNSA. V gave up 1 base and J gave up 7 bases; unmatched junction bases: 0. The CDR3 coding sequence is TGTGCCAGCAGCTTAGTAGCGGGAGGGACCCAGTACTTC. It codes for CASSLVAGGTQYF.

The chain uses TRBV11-3 and TRBJ2-7, with 7 bases that match TRBD1. Germline CDR1 reads SGHNT; CDR2 reads YENEEA. Trimming took 5 bases from V and 2 from J; bases not matched to a gene: 6. The CDR3 covers 14 residues. CDR3 DNA sequence: TGTGCCAGCAGCCCCCGACAGGGAACCTACGAGCAGTACTTC. Amino acid sequence: CASSPRQGTYEQYF.

The rearrangement joins TRBV6-5 to TRBJ1-3; D is uncertain. Germline V CDR1 and CDR2: MNHEY, SVGAGI. V dropped 7 bases and J dropped 6 bases, with 4 bases sitting between them. This CDR3 is built from 10 residues. The CDR3 region is CASIKNTIYF. Written as DNA, the CDR3 is TGTGCCAGCATCAAAAACACCATATATTTT.

The chain combines TRBV5-8 with TRBJ2-7; 8 positions agree with TRBD2. V lost 6 bases, J lost 3 bases, and 8 bases stayed unmatched. Germline V lookup: CDR1 SGHTS, CDR2 YDEGEE. This CDR3 region has 14 residues. The CDR3 nucleotides read TGTGCCAGCAAGAGCGGGAGTTCTATCTACGAGCAGTACTTC. Translated: CASKSGSSIYEQYF.

The chain employs TRBV4-1 and TRBJ2-5, with 10 nucleotides matching TRBD2. The CDR3 runs to 18 residues. V shed 4 bases, J shed 4 bases, and the junction held 15 bases outside the gene matches. Germline values: CDR1 MGHRA, CDR2 YSYEKL. The CDR3 spells CASSPKPGLATRRETQYF. CDR3 nucleotides: TGCGCCAGCAGCCCCAAACCGGGACTAGCGACCCGCCGAGAGACCCAGTACTTC.

This sequence joins TRBV28 and TRBJ2-3, with D possibly TRBD2 on 5 matching bases. The CDR3 contains 15 residues. In germline, CDR1 is MDHEN, CDR2 SYDVKM. The germline V and J ends were trimmed by 7 bases and 7 bases, with 21 bases remaining between them. This chain's CDR3 is CASTSPSDGENTQYF. In DNA form, the CDR3 reads TGTGCCAGCACCTCTCCCTCGGACGGGGAAAATACGCAGTATTTT. Based on the CDR3 plus reference TRBV28 and TRBJ2-3, the full variable domain is DVKVTQSSRYLVKRTGEKVFLECVQDMDHENMFWYRQDPGLGLRLIYFSYDVKMKEKGDIPEGYSVSREKKERFSLILESASTNQTSMYLCASTSPSDGENTQYFGPGTRLTVL.

The rearrangement links TRBV5-6 to TRBJ2-3; TRBD2 matches 8 bases. Germline values: CDR1 SGHDT, CDR2 YYEEEE. The CDR3 consists of 17 residues. Trimming at V came to 2 bases and at J to 0 bases, leaving 8 bases not matched to a gene. CDR3 loop: CASSLVGRDPSTDTQYF. The CDR3 nucleotides read TGTGCCAGCAGCTTAGTCGGGAGGGACCCCAGCACAGATACGCAGTATTTT.